Each of the 26 T cell receptor beta chains below was sequenced from the same sample in a study of blood T cell repertoires in COVID-19. Using immunoSEQ multiplex PCR, the repertoire was profiled, and TCRdb retains in-frame clones only, with some absent. Of approximately 340,000 clones listed, about 83% are singletons. Sequencing was carried out using peripheral blood. The receptors originated from a man aged 25 to 45 with active or convalescent COVID-19.

This clone was recorded a few times. V gene TRBV2 combines with J gene TRBJ2-7; the match to TRBD1 covers 7 bases. The length of the CDR3 is 15 residues. The V gene end was trimmed by 1 base and the J gene end by 3 bases; junction bases not matched to a gene: 6. Per the germline V gene, CDR1 is SNHLY and CDR2 is FYNNEI. Written as DNA, the CDR3 is TGTGCCAGCAGTGAAGGACAGGGAGTTAACTACGAGCAGTACTTC. Protein sequence: CASSEGQGVNYEQYF.

In nucleotides, the CDR3 is TGTGCCAGCAGCCAAGCCCACAGAAACACCGGGGAGCTGTTTTTT. Translated, it gives CASSQAHRNTGELFF. This chain joins TRBV3-1 (or the pseudogene TRBV3-2) and TRBJ2-2; D not certain. This CDR3 is 15 amino acids long. V was shortened by 1 base and J by 2 bases, with 8 bases between the two germline ends. CDR1 is LGHDT and CDR2 is YNNKEL in the germline V gene (reference sequence).

The V gene is TRBV4-1, the J gene TRBJ2-3; 7 nucleotides line up with TRBD1. The CDR3 spans 17 residues. V was clipped by 4 bases and J by 7 bases; unmatched bases: 17. Germline lookup yields CDR1 MGHRA and CDR2 YSYEKL. CDR3 amino acids: CASSPRPDRVLSHTQYF. The DNA for the CDR3 is TGCGCCAGCAGCCCTCGCCCCGACAGGGTCTTATCCCATACGCAGTATTTT.

The chain employs TRBV4-3 and TRBJ1-6; D not resolved. The V end was cut by 4 bases, the J end by 10 bases, with 20 bases between. From germline, CDR1 is LGHNA and CDR2 YSLEER. The CDR3 has 16 residues. CDR3 region: CASSLRPTRQTSPLHF. DNA for the CDR3: TGCGCCAGCAGCCTCCGCCCAACGCGACAAACCTCACCCCTCCACTTT.

V usage is TRBV6-5 and J usage is TRBJ1-1; D perhaps matches TRBD1 (5 bases). The CDR3 has 14 residues. Trimming left V 2 bases short and J 12 bases short, with 19 bases between. The germline CDR1 and CDR2 sequences are MNHEY and SVGAGI. This chain's CDR3 is CASSYGNPREGTFF. The CDR3 DNA sequence: TGTGCCAGCAGTTACGGCAACCCGAGGGAGGGGACTTTCTTT.

The J gene is TRBJ2-7, the V gene TRBV7-2; TRBD2 agrees at 9 bases. J gave up 2 bases and V 3 bases, and 8 bases lay outside the gene matches. This CDR3 has 16 residues. The germline gives CDR1 SGHTA, CDR2 FQGNSA. The CDR3 is CASSFQPSGVPYEQYF. CDR3 in DNA: TGTGCCAGCAGCTTCCAACCTAGCGGGGTTCCCTACGAGCAGTACTTC.

The rearrangement links TRBV4-1 to TRBJ2-7; 9 bases agree with TRBD2. The V gene's germline CDR1 is MGHRA and CDR2 YSYEKL. The V segment lost 3 bases and the J segment 2 bases; nucleotides outside the gene matches: 8. The CDR3 extends over 16 amino acids. The CDR3 DNA follows: TGCGCCAGCAGCCAGCCCAGGCAGCGGGGGGCCTACGAGCAGTACTTC. Translated, it gives CASSQPRQRGAYEQYF.

J is TRBJ1-1 and V is TRBV13; possibly TRBD1 for D (5 bases). CDR3 length equals 17 residues. Per germline, CDR1 PRHDT and CDR2 FYEKMQ (reference sequence). V dropped 5 bases and J dropped 0 bases, with 19 bases sitting between them. CDR3 amino acids: CASSRLTAIQMNTEAFF. The DNA for the CDR3 is TGTGCCAGCAGCCGATTGACAGCGATACAAATGAACACTGAAGCTTTCTTT.

V usage is TRBV7-2 and J usage is TRBJ2-7; 7 bases are shared with TRBD1. J gave up 1 base and V 1 base, and 4 bases lay outside the gene matches. Germline V gene sequence: CDR1 SGHTA, CDR2 FQGNSA. This CDR3 has 15 amino acids. CDR3 in DNA: TGTGCCAGCAGCTTAGGGTCCAGGGGGTCCTACGAGCAGTACTTC. This codes for CASSLGSRGSYEQYF.

The V call is TRBV28, the J call TRBJ2-1; TRBD2 matches at 10 bases. The CDR3 length is 14 residues. V lost 8 bases, J lost 9 bases, and 10 bases stayed unmatched. Germline CDR1 is MDHEN and CDR2 is SYDVKM. In nucleotides, the CDR3 is TGTGCCAGCCTTACTAGCGGGGCCACGAGTGAGCAGTTCTTC. This gives the protein CASLTSGATSEQFF.

The chain has TRBV29-1 and TRBJ2-1, with 8 bases that match TRBD2. Germline CDR1 and CDR2: SQVTM and ANQGSEA. Trimming removed 0 bases from V and 8 bases from J; junction bases left unmatched: 6. The CDR3 covers 14 residues. The CDR3 DNA is TGCAGCGTTGAAGATGGGACTAGTTTCTATGAGCAGTTCTTC. It translates to CSVEDGTSFYEQFF.

The count of this clone is one. The V gene is TRBV7-2, the J gene TRBJ2-7; 8 bases match TRBD1. The CDR3 is made up of 14 amino acids. The germline V gene encodes CDR1 SGHTA and CDR2 FQGNSA. V shed 5 bases, J shed 2 bases, and the junction held 5 bases outside the gene matches. CDR3 DNA sequence: TGTGCCAGCAGCGGTCCGGGACAGGCCTACGAGCAGTACTTC. Its translation: CASSGPGQAYEQYF.

The chain carries TRBV7-8 and TRBJ2-7; TRBD1 matches at 10 bases. Germline CDR1 is SGHVS and CDR2 is FQNEAQ. V trimming: 5 bases; J trimming: 7 bases; junction bases outside the gene matches: 5. This CDR3 has 13 residues. The CDR3 protein is CASSVTGGWEQYF. CDR3 DNA: TGTGCCAGCAGCGTGACAGGGGGCTGGGAGCAGTACTTC. The variable domain in full, with the rest retrieved from reference TRBV7-8 and TRBJ2-7, is GAGVSQSPRYKVAKRGQDVALRCDPISGHVSLFWYQQALGQGPEFLTYFQNEAQLDKSGLPSDRFFAERPEGSVSTLKIQRTQQEDSAVYLCASSVTGGWEQYFGPGTRLTVT.

This rearrangement joins TRBV9 to TRBJ1-1; the D gene is possibly TRBD1 (5 bases). The CDR3 has 13 amino acids. V lost 4 bases and J 8 bases, leaving 15 bases between the germline ends. Germline loops: CDR1 SGDLS, CDR2 YYNGEE. The CDR3 nucleotides read TGTGCCAGCAGCCTCGAATGGGGCGCCGAAGCTTTCTTT. It translates to CASSLEWGAEAFF. The entire variable domain, with the rest obtained from reference TRBV9 and TRBJ1-1, is as follows: DSGVTQTPKHLITATGQRVTLRCSPRSGDLSVYWYQQSLDQGLQFLIQYYNGEERAKGNILERFSAQQFPDLHSELNLSSLELGDSALYFCASSLEWGAEAFFGQGTRLTVV.

The rearrangement uses TRBV4-3 and TRBJ2-2; TRBD1 agrees at 10 bases. V shed 5 bases and J 3 bases; nucleotides not matched to a gene: 6. This CDR3 comprises 16 residues. The V gene's germline CDR1 is LGHNA and CDR2 YSLEER. CDR3 protein: CASSTDRGLYTGELFF. The DNA for the CDR3 is TGCGCCAGCAGCACAGACAGGGGGCTGTACACCGGGGAGCTGTTTTTT.

V and J are TRBV30 and TRBJ1-2, with D hard to call. This CDR3 has 13 amino acids. Germline CDR1 is GTSNPN and CDR2 is SVGIG (reference sequence). Trimming cost V 1 base and J 8 bases, with 14 bases left between them. In DNA, the CDR3 is TGTGCCTGGAGTGATGAGGGAAGCTGGGGCTACACCTTC. Translated: CAWSDEGSWGYTF.

This rearrangement joins TRBV12-5 to TRBJ2-2; D is possibly TRBD1 (7 bases). Germline assignment: CDR1 LGHNT and CDR2 FRNRAP. Trimming took 6 bases from V and 7 from J, leaving 12 bases between them. The CDR3 runs to 13 residues. CDR3 loop: CASGPRGDGELFF. CDR3 nucleotide sequence: TGTGCTAGTGGCCCCAGGGGGGACGGGGAGCTGTTTTTT.

This clone was found a few times. The chain joins TRBV7-2 to TRBJ1-2; 8 nucleotides agree with TRBD1. CDR1 is SGHTA and CDR2 is FQGNSA in the germline V gene. The junction had 10 bases not matched to a gene; V was cut back by 5 bases and J by 8 bases. The CDR3 contains 14 residues. CDR3 loop: CASSPQGARVGYTF. The CDR3 DNA is TGTGCCAGCAGCCCCCAGGGGGCGCGTGTAGGCTACACCTTC.

The chain uses TRBV19 and TRBJ2-4; 7 bases are a match to TRBD1. Trimming at V came to 5 bases and at J to 0 bases, leaving 10 bases not matched to a gene. This CDR3 has 17 amino acids. CDR1 is LNHDA, CDR2 SQIVND, per germline (reference sequence). Here the CDR3 DNA reads TGTGCCAGTAGTTTCTCTTGGACAGGTATAGCCAAAAACATTCAGTACTTC. It specifies CASSFSWTGIAKNIQYF.

This chain links TRBV27 with TRBJ1-2; tentatively, D is TRBD1 (6 bases). Germline CDR1 MNHEY, CDR2 SMNVEV (reference sequence). The CDR3 contains 13 residues. The ends were cut back, 4 bases at V and 4 bases at J, with 10 bases in the middle. DNA of the CDR3: TGTGCCAGCAGTTCCAGGGGTGGCTATGGCTACACCTTC. The encoded protein is CASSSRGGYGYTF.

About this clone itself: An end of the junction does not agree with germline; a read error may underlie this. This chain links TRBV18 with TRBJ1-3, with 8 bases identical to TRBD1. The length of the CDR3 is 14 residues. Germline V gene data show CDR1 as KGHSH and CDR2 as LQKENI. CDR3 sequence: CVSSPQGALNTIYF. Here the CDR3 DNA reads TGTGTCAGCTCACCCCAGGGGGCGTTGAACACCATATATTTT. Full variable domain (remainder filled in from reference TRBV18 and TRBJ1-3): NAGVMQNPRHLVRRRGQEARLRCSPMKGHSHVYWYRQLPEEGLKFMVYLQKENIIDESGMPKERFSAEFPKEGPSILRIQQVVRGDSAAYFCVSSPQGALNTIYFGEGSWLTVV.

V is TRBV30 and J is TRBJ1-5; D uncertain. The V gene lost 4 bases and the J gene lost 3 bases, with 10 bases spanning the gap. This CDR3 region has 13 residues. Germline CDR1 GTSNPN, CDR2 SVGIG (reference sequence). This CDR3 is CAWTRGFNQPQHF. CDR3 in DNA: TGTGCCTGGACTCGGGGTTTCAATCAGCCCCAGCATTTT.

The CDR3 region is CASSLAGADTQYF. The DNA of the CDR3 is TGCGCCAGCAGCTTGGCGGGGGCAGATACGCAGTATTTT. The chain uses TRBV5-1 and TRBJ2-3; D possibly corresponds to TRBD2 (6 bases). The CDR3 runs to 13 residues. V lost 0 bases and J 4 bases, leaving 6 bases between the germline ends. Germline values: CDR1 SGHRS, CDR2 YFSETQ.

This clone was observed a handful of times. The chain recombines TRBV7-3 with TRBJ2-4, with TRBD1 matching over 9 bases. The V gene end was trimmed by 0 bases and the J gene end by 8 bases; junction bases not matched to a gene: 2. This CDR3 has 14 amino acids. Germline V gene sequence: CDR1 SGHTA, CDR2 FQGTGA. Here the CDR3 reads CASSLTDRGDIQYF. CDR3 DNA: TGTGCCAGCAGCTTAACCGACAGGGGGGACATTCAGTACTTC.

This clone appeared a single time. The chain recombines TRBV5-4 with TRBJ1-5; possible D gene TRBD1, 6 bases. Looked up from germline, CDR1 is SGHNT and CDR2 is YYREEE (reference sequence). The ends were cut back, 0 bases at V and 5 bases at J, with 9 bases in the middle. The CDR3 runs 14 residues. The CDR3 nucleotides are TGTGCCAGCAGCTTGGAAGGGGGGGATCAGCCCCAGCATTTT. Its protein product is CASSLEGGDQPQHF.

The chain uses TRBV7-2 and TRBJ1-1; no firm D call. The V end lost 4 bases, the J end lost 0 bases, and 9 bases lay between the germline ends. The CDR3 is 14 residues long. Germline-derived CDR1 and CDR2 are SGHTA and FQGNSA. The CDR3 nucleotides read TGTGCCAGCAGCTCCCGGGGTGTGAACACTGAAGCTTTCTTT. Residues: CASSSRGVNTEAFF.